This T cell receptor beta chain was recorded in a study of PD-L1 blockade in urothelial cancer. Looking at the study overall: Most of the roughly 29 patients were men whose urothelial cancer was bladder-origin. Investigators checked blood 3 weeks (second dose) and 6 weeks after treatment start.

Time point in this sample: peripheral blood 6 weeks after treatment start. Assay: immunoSEQ multiplex PCR; the TCRdb copy retains only in-frame clones and omits some. The table includes tens of thousands of clones, roughly 81% detected once. This CDR3 is built from 14 residues. Germline loops: CDR1 MNHNS, CDR2 SASEGT. The junction had 5 bases not matched to a gene; V was cut back by 5 bases and J by 5 bases. The specimen comprised PBMCs, sampled around atezolizumab (anti-PD-L1) treatment. The TCR was taken from a man aged 70-80 years with urothelial cancer. The chain has TRBV6-1 and TRBJ2-1, with 8 bases that match TRBD2. As DNA, the CDR3 is TGTGCCAGCAGTTATAGCGGGAAGGACAATGAGCAGTTCTTC. Its translation: CASSYSGKDNEQFF.